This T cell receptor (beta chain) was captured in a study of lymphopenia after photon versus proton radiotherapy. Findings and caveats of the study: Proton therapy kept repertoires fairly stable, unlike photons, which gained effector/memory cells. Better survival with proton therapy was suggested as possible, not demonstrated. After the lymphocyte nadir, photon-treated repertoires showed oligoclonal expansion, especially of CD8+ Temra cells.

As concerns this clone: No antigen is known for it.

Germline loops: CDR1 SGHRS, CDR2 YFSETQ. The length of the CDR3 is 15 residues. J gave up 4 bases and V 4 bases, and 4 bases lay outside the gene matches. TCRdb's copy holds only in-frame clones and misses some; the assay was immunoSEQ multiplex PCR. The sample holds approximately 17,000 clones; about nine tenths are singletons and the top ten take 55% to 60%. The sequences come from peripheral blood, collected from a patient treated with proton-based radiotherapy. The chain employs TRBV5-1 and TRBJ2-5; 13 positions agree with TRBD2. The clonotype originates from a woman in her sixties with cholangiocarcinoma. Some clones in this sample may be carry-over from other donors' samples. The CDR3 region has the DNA TGCGCCAGCAGCCCCAGACTAGCGGGGGGAGAGACCCAGTACTTC. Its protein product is CASSPRLAGGETQYF.